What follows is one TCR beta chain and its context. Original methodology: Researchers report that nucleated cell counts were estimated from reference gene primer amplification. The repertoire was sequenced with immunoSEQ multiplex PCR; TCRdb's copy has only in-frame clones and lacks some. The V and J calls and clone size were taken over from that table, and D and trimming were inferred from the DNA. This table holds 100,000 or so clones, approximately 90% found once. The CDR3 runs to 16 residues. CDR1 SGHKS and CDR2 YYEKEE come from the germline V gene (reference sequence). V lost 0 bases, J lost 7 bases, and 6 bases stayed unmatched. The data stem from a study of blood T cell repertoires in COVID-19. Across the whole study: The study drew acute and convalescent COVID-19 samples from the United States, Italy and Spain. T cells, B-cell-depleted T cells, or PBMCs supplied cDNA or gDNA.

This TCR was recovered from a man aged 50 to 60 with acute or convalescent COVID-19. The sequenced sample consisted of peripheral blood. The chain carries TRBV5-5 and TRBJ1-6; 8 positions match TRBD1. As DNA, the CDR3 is TGTGCCAGCAGCTTGGCCCCGGGACAGGTGAATTCACCCCTCCACTTT. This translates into CASSLAPGQVNSPLHF.